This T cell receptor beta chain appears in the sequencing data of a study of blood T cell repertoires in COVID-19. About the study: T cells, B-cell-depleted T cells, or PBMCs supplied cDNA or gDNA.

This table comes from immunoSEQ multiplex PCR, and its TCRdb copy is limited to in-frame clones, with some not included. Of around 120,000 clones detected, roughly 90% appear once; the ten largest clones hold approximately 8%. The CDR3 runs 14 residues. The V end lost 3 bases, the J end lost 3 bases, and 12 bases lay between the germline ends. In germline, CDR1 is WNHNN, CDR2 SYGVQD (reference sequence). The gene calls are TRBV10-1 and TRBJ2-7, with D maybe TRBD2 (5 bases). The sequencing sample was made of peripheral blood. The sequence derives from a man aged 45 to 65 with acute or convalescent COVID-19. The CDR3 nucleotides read TGCGCCAGCAGTGACCCAACGGACTTCTACGAGCAGTACTTC. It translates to CASSDPTDFYEQYF.